This T cell receptor beta chain came from a study of cytomegalovirus exposure and HLA in healthy donors. Regarding the study as a whole: There were some public TCRs occurring in many donors, but most TCR sequences were rare. What TCR beta sequences reportedly achieved was accurate prediction of HLA-A and HLA-B alleles in most subjects.

A multiplex PCR was run with 60 Vbeta primers and 13 Jbeta primers. Clones were sequenced by immunoSEQ multiplex PCR, and TCRdb holds only the in-frame ones, with some missing. This table holds fewer than 250,000 clones, roughly four fifths found once. V shed 4 bases, J shed 6 bases, and the junction held 10 bases outside the gene matches. Germline V gene data show CDR1 as SNHLY and CDR2 as FYNNEI. The CDR3 consists of 16 residues. As concerns this clone: Antigen unknown.

The chain has TRBV2 and TRBJ2-3, with TRBD2 identical over 10 bases. Sequencing was performed on PBMCs. The TCR sequence derives from a woman aged 25-40 years in good health and CMV-seropositive. CDR3 amino acids: CASSVGSSGGGDTQYF. The CDR3 DNA follows: TGTGCCAGCAGTGTGGGTTCTAGCGGGGGCGGGGATACGCAGTATTTT.